These 17 T cell receptor beta chains were sequenced from one sample in a study of vaccination and CD4 T cells after COVID-19 (dated by TCRdb to between 2022 and 2023). Antigen specificity for these receptors is unknown. The time point label for this specimen denotes: late sampling 161 to 241 days after vaccination in three convalescent patients. In light of the paper, this sample's treatment or condition label describes: approximately nine-day PBMC culture with coronavirus spike peptide pools or control peptides (ViraFEST assay). The receptor library was made with PCR. Sequencing was carried out with an Illumina iSeq 100. DNA from cultured CD4+ T cells was subjected to TCR sequencing with the Oncomine TCR Beta short-read assay at the Johns Hopkins FTIC core. TCRdb ran its own pipeline on the public reads, namely fastp trimming at Q25 and MiXCR clone calling, and kept in-frame beta chains. Every CDR3 protein is listed once, alongside the most common genes and DNA of its rows. This sample comprises more than 25,000 distinct CDR3 sequences, around a third of them detected only once. The top ten constitute 3% to 4% of the sample.

Sequencing used CD4+ T cells from blood, cultured in vitro, obtained about 7 months after SARS-CoV-2 vaccination. These receptors all come from a human donor who had recovered from COVID-19.

This clonotype has only a few counts. CDR3 nucleotide sequence: TGTGCCACCAGTGATTGGACCCAGGGGCTTGGCTACACCTTC. It is translated as CATSDWTQGLGYTF. The gene calls are TRBV24-1 and TRBJ1-2; tentative D call: TRBD1 (6 bases). Germline V CDR1 and CDR2: KGHDR, SFDVKD. This CDR3 is 14 amino acids long. V was cut by 2 bases and J by 7 bases, with 13 bases left in between.

V and J are TRBV28 and TRBJ2-1; tentatively, D is TRBD2 (7 bases). Looked up from germline, CDR1 is MDHEN and CDR2 is SYDVKM. The CDR3 has 15 residues. Trimming removed 6 bases from V and 8 bases from J, with 20 bases in between. This chain's CDR3 is CASRTPASGTYEQFF. CDR3 bases: TGTGCCAGCAGGACCCCCGCGAGCGGGACATATGAGCAGTTCTTC.

This clonotype was counted between two and nine times. The gene calls are TRBV10-3 and TRBJ2-5; D is possibly TRBD1 (5 bases). Trimming removed 2 bases from V and 4 bases from J, with 11 bases in between. The germline CDR1 and CDR2 sequences are ENHRY and SYGVKD. The CDR3 covers 14 residues. The CDR3 region is CAISEGLQAETQYF. As DNA, the CDR3 is TGTGCCATCAGTGAGGGATTACAGGCAGAGACCCAGTACTTC.

V and J are TRBV7-8 and TRBJ2-1; TRBD2 matches 8 bases. Per germline, CDR1 SGHVS and CDR2 FQNEAQ. CDR3 size: 12 residues. Trimming removed 5 bases from V and 15 bases from J; junction bases left unmatched: 9. CDR3 residues: CASSRSKRESFF. The CDR3 DNA reads TGTGCCAGCAGCCGAAGCAAGCGGGAGTCGTTCTTC.

The gene calls are TRBV6-1 and TRBJ1-5; no reliable D call. V dropped 6 bases and J dropped 3 bases, with 21 bases sitting between them. The germline gives CDR1 MNHNS, CDR2 SASEGT. This CDR3 region has 17 residues. CDR3 nucleotides: TGTGCCAGCAGCAGCTCCCGGGATACAAGAAACAATCAGCCCCAGCATTTT. Translating it yields CASSSSRDTRNNQPQHF.

This clonotype was seen only a few times. The V and J genes are TRBV27 and TRBJ1-6; D gene ambiguous. V shed 4 bases and J shed 0 bases, with 16 bases lying between them. CDR1 is MNHEY and CDR2 is SMNVEV in the germline V gene (reference sequence). The CDR3 has 18 residues. CDR3 nucleotide sequence: TGTGCCAGCAGTTCCCGCCCGGGAGGCCACTCCTATAATTCACCCCTCCACTTT. Its protein is CASSSRPGGHSYNSPLHF.

As regards this clonotype: Since the CDR3 does not end with the conserved phenylalanine or tryptophan, this likely comes from a read error. This sequence joins TRBV20-1 and TRBJ1-1; 10 nucleotides align to TRBD1. CDR3 length: 15 residues. The germline V gene has CDR1 DFQATT and CDR2 SNEGSKA (reference sequence). CDR3: CRRRTGGIRDTEAFS. CDR3 nucleotide sequence: TGCAGACGGCGGACAGGGGGGATTAGAGACACTGAAGCTTTCTCT.

This clonotype is medium-sized. The J gene is TRBJ1-2, the V gene TRBV7-3; 10 bases align to TRBD1. J was trimmed by 3 bases and V by 5 bases; bases with no gene match: 3. This CDR3 comprises 14 residues. CDR1 SGHTA and CDR2 FQGTGA come from the germline V gene. DNA for the CDR3: TGTGCCAGCAGCCCAGGGACAGGGGACTATGGCTACACCTTC. Translated: CASSPGTGDYGYTF.

A few counts support this clonotype. The gene calls are TRBV6-5 and TRBJ1-2; 7 bases agree with TRBD1. The CDR3 length is 15 residues. V lost 2 bases to trimming and J lost 2 bases; unmatched junction nucleotides: 5. Germline CDR1 is MNHEY and CDR2 is SVGAGI. Here the CDR3 reads CASSYAGQKNYGYTF. The CDR3 coding sequence is TGTGCCAGCAGTTACGCGGGACAGAAGAACTATGGCTACACCTTC.

The chain couples TRBV18 to TRBJ2-3; 10 nucleotides line up with TRBD2. J gave up 1 base and V 8 bases, and 6 bases lay outside the gene matches. The CDR3 sequence is 15 residues long. The germline V gene encodes CDR1 KGHSH and CDR2 LQKENI. The CDR3 loop is CASTPGTSGTDTQYF. The CDR3, as DNA: TGTGCCAGCACCCCGGGGACTAGCGGCACAGATACGCAGTATTTT.

The CDR3 region has the DNA TGTGCCACCAGCAGAGCTCGGGCGGGGCGTATTCAGTACTTC. Translated, it gives CATSRARAGRIQYF. The chain has TRBV15 and TRBJ2-4; D might be TRBD2 (6 bases). CDR1 is LNHNV, CDR2 YYDKDF, per germline (reference sequence). Trimming shortened V by 1 base and J by 10 bases, and 14 bases separated the two germline ends. This CDR3 region has 14 residues.

The chain couples TRBV20-1 to TRBJ1-1; D remains ambiguous. The CDR3 has 15 residues. The germline V gene has CDR1 DFQATT and CDR2 SNEGSKA (reference sequence). V lost 3 bases to trimming and J lost 0 bases, with 14 bases between them. CDR3 amino acids: CSASGQLTVNTEAFF. DNA of the CDR3: TGCAGTGCTAGCGGTCAGCTTACCGTGAACACTGAAGCTTTCTTT.

The table lists this clonotype with a few counts. This sequence joins TRBV28 and TRBJ1-5; D is ambiguous. With 3 bases removed from V and 6 bases from J, the gap between germline ends came to 6 bases. Germline assignment: CDR1 MDHEN and CDR2 SYDVKM. The CDR3 runs 12 residues. The CDR3 spells CASSFFGQPQHF. In DNA, the CDR3 is TGTGCCAGCAGTTTTTTCGGTCAGCCCCAGCATTTT.

This clonotype has only a few counts. This CDR3 is CSAPNRLANPDTQYF. The CDR3 DNA reads TGCAGTGCTCCGAATCGACTAGCGAACCCAGATACGCAGTATTTT. The gene calls are TRBV20-1 and TRBJ2-3; TRBD2 aligns across 8 bases. Germline lookup yields CDR1 DFQATT and CDR2 SNEGSKA (reference sequence). The CDR3 loop spans 15 amino acids. With 5 bases clipped from V and 4 bases from J, the junction kept 11 bases outside the gene matches.

The chain employs TRBV20-1 and TRBJ2-2; 12 bases map to TRBD2. This CDR3 is 17 amino acids long. V was pared by 1 base and J by 4 bases, with 7 bases of the junction left unmatched. Germline-derived CDR1 and CDR2 are DFQATT and SNEGSKA (reference sequence). The CDR3 DNA reads TGCAGTGCTAGAGTTAGACTAGCGGGAGACGGCACCGGGGAGCTGTTTTTT. It specifies CSARVRLAGDGTGELFF.

The chain couples TRBV4-1 to TRBJ2-7; D unresolved. With 4 bases removed from V and 0 bases from J, the gap between germline ends came to 7 bases. CDR1 and CDR2 from the germline V gene are MGHRA and YSYEKL. This CDR3 is 13 amino acids long. The CDR3 reads CASSLLPSYEQYF. In DNA form, the CDR3 reads TGCGCCAGCAGCCTCCTACCCTCCTACGAGCAGTACTTC.

The chain employs TRBV7-9 and TRBJ2-7; D gene uncertain. CDR1 and CDR2 from the germline V gene are SEHNR and FQNEAQ (reference sequence). Trimming cost V 1 base and J 9 bases, with 16 bases left between them. This CDR3 is built from 14 residues. The CDR3 DNA reads as TGTGCCAGCAGCTTAGTAACCAGGAACACCTGGCAGTACTTC. Translating gives CASSLVTRNTWQYF.